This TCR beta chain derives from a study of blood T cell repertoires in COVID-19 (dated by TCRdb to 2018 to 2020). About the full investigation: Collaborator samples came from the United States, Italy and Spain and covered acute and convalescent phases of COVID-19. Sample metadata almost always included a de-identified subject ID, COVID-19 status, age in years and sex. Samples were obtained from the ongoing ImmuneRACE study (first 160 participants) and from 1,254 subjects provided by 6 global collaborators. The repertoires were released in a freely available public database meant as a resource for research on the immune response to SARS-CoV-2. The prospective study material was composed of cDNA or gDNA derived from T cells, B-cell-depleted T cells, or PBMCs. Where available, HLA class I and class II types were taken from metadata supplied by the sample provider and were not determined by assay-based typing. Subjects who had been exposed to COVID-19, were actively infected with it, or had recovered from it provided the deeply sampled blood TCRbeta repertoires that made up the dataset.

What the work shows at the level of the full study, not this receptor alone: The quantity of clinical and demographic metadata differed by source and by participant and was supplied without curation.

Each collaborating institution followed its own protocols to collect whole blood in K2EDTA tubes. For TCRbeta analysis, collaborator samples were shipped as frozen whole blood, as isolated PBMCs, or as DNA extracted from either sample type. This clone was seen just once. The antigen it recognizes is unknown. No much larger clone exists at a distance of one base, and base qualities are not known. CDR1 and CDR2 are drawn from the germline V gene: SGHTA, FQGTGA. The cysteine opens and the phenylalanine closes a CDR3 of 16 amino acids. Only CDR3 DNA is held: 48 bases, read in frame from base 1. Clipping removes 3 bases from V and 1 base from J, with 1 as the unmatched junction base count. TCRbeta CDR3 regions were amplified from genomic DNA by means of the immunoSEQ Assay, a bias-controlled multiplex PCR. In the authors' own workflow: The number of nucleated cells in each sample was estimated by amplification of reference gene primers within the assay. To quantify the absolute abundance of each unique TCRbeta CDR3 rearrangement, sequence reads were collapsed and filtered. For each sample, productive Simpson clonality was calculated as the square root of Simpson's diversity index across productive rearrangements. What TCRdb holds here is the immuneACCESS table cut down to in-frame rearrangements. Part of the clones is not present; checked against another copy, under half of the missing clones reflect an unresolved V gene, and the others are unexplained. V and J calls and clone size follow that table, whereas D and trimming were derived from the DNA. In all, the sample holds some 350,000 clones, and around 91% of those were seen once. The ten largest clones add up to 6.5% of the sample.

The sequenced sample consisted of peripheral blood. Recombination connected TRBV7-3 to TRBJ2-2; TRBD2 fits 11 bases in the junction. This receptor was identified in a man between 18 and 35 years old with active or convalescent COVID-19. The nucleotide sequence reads TGTGCCAGCAGCTTTCTAGCGGGGGGGAACACCGGGGAGCTGTTTTTT. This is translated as CASSFLAGGNTGELFF.